This entry concerns a single TCR beta chain. The antigen is unknown. The data originate from a study of CXCR3-negative and CXCR3-positive naive CD8 T cells. Notes on the study in general: Diversity in memory CD8+ cells fell much lower than the comparably high levels seen in both naive subsets. Relative to CXCR3-negative naive cells, CXCR3-positive naive cells had more hydrophobic TRB CDR3s.

CDR3 length: 13 residues. Germline CDR1 and CDR2: DFQATT and SNEGSKA (reference sequence). The libraries of TRB cDNA were constructed through 5' RACE using UMI labels. From the 5' RACE reads, TCRdb lists one entry per CDR3 protein and no DNA. This sample's table has about 110,000 distinct CDR3 sequences. The chain links TRBV20-1 to TRBJ2-2. The source material was naive CXCR3+ CD8+ T cells from blood. Subset indicated: CD45RO-CCR7+CD27+CD95- naive CD8+ T cells expressing CXCR3 (TNR3+). The receptor was derived from a human donor in good health. Some clones in this sample may be carry-over from other donors' samples. The CDR3 sequence is CSASAANTGELFF.